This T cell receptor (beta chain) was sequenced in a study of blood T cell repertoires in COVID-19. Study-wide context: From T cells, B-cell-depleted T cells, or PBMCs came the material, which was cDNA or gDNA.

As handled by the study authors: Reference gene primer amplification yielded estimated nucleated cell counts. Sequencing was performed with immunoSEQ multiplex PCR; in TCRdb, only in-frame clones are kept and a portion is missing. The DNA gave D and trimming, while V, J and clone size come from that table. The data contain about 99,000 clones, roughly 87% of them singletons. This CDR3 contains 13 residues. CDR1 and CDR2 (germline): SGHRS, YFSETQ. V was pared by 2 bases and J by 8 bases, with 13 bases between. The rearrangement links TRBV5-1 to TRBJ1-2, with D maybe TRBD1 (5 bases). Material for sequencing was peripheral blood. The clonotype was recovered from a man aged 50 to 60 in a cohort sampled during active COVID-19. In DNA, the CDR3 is TGCGCCAGCAGCTTATCACAGGAGAGAGGCTACACCTTC. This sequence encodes CASSLSQERGYTF.